This entry features one T cell receptor (beta chain) sequence. Germline loops: CDR1 SGHAT, CDR2 FQNNGV. The V gene end was trimmed by 2 bases and the J gene end by 4 bases; junction bases not matched to a gene: 10. The CDR3 spans 17 residues. This sample was taken from a study of blood T cell repertoires in COVID-19. Study-wide context: Samples came from the United States, Italy and Spain, spanning acute and convalescent COVID-19. PBMCs, B-cell-depleted T cells, or T cells were the source of the cDNA or gDNA that made up the material.

Under the authors' procedure: For nucleated cells, counts were estimated from reference gene primer amplification. Profiling relied on immunoSEQ multiplex PCR, and the TCRdb table lists in-frame clones only, not all of them. That table furnishes V, J and clone size, whereas the DNA furnished D and trimming. The sample contains about 110,000 clones, roughly 80% of which appear only once. The origin of this receptor is a human donor in a cohort sampled during active or convalescent COVID-19. Material: peripheral blood. The rearrangement uses TRBV11-2 and TRBJ2-7; TRBD2 agrees at 11 bases. The chain's CDR3 is CASSLLQASGGKYEQYF. Here the CDR3 DNA reads TGTGCCAGCAGCTTATTACAGGCTAGCGGGGGGAAATACGAGCAGTACTTC.